The 29 T cell receptor beta chains below come from one sample, sequenced in a study of T cell repertoires in cytomegalovirus infection (dated by TCRdb to about 2019). Reads for this sample came from an Illumina HiSeq 1500. Using fastp at Q25 and MiXCR, TCRdb reprocessed the public reads and kept productive beta chains. Every CDR3 protein is listed once, alongside the most common genes and DNA of its rows. The sample table contains 85,000 to 120,000 distinct CDR3 sequences; only one count was recorded for approximately 16% of them. About 7.3% of the sample comes from the top ten. Sequenced input: PBMCs. The receptors stem from a human donor in good health (CMV status not recorded). Some clones in this sample may be carry-over from other donors' samples.

The chain carries TRBV24-1 and TRBJ2-4; 8 nucleotides line up with TRBD1. The germline CDR1 and CDR2 sequences are KGHDR and SFDVKD. The CDR3 totals 15 residues. The J segment lost 6 bases and the V segment lost 3 bases, leaving 6 bases of the junction unmatched. CDR3 region: CATSDTGQVTNIQYF. DNA of the CDR3: TGTGCCACCAGTGATACGGGACAGGTCACAAACATTCAGTACTTC.

This clonotype was detected ten times or more. The gene calls are TRBV10-3 and TRBJ2-5; TRBD2 aligns across 12 bases. This CDR3 comprises 16 residues. Germline V lookup: CDR1 ENHRY, CDR2 SYGVKD. V lost 6 bases and J lost 1; bases outside the gene matches: 6. CDR3 bases: TGTGCCATCAGCTCCTGGACTAGCGGGACCCAAGAGACCCAGTACTTC. The encoded protein is CAISSWTSGTQETQYF.

The chain combines TRBV19 with TRBJ2-3, with D tentatively TRBD2 (6 bases). This CDR3 is built from 15 residues. Deletions cut 3 bases from V and 0 bases from J, with 10 bases between. Germline CDR1 LNHDA, CDR2 SQIVND (reference sequence). The CDR3 DNA follows: TGTGCCAGTAGTATCGGACTACAAAGCACAGATACGCAGTATTTT. Its translation is CASSIGLQSTDTQYF.

Remarks on this clonotype: Being one base from a much bigger clone, this may be a read error. This chain uses TRBV5-1 with TRBJ1-1, with D possibly matching TRBD1 (5 bases). Germline lookup yields CDR1 SGHRS and CDR2 YFSETQ. This CDR3 region has 14 residues. The ends were cut back, 6 bases at V and 1 base at J, with 13 bases in the middle. The DNA of the CDR3 is TGCGCCAGCATCCCCCAGGGCGGGAACACTGAAGCTTTCTTT. It codes for CASIPQGGNTEAFF.

This clonotype was seen only a few times. The chain links TRBV20-1 to TRBJ1-6; the D is unclear. Trimming took off 3 bases at V and 10 bases at J, with 13 bases between the two ends. Germline V gene sequence: CDR1 DFQATT, CDR2 SNEGSKA (reference sequence). This CDR3 is 13 amino acids long. The CDR3 protein is CSASRPGNSPLHF. CDR3 DNA: TGCAGTGCTAGTCGTCCAGGAAACTCACCCCTCCACTTT.

This clonotype was seen many times. CDR3 protein: CASSYVRGSGNEQFF. The CDR3 coding sequence is TGTGCCAGCAGCTATGTGCGGGGGAGCGGCAATGAGCAGTTCTTC. J is TRBJ2-1 and V is TRBV7-2; 7 positions agree with TRBD2. This CDR3 has 15 residues. The V segment lost 4 bases and the J segment 6 bases; nucleotides outside the gene matches: 9. Looked up from germline, CDR1 is SGHTA and CDR2 is FQGNSA.

The gene calls are TRBV28 and TRBJ2-1, with D hard to call. With 2 bases removed from V and 6 bases from J, the gap between germline ends came to 8 bases. CDR1 and CDR2 (germline): MDHEN, SYDVKM. The CDR3 length is 13 residues. CDR3 sequence: CASSLDTCNEQFF. The DNA for the CDR3 is TGTGCCAGCAGTTTAGACACCTGCAATGAGCAGTTCTTC.

This chain joins TRBV6-1 and TRBJ1-4; D is uncertain. Germline CDR1 reads MNHNS; CDR2 reads SASEGT. Deletions cut 0 bases from V and 8 bases from J, with 13 bases between. The CDR3 is 15 residues long. CDR3 amino acids: CASSEAPLPGEKLFF. The CDR3 nucleotides are TGTGCCAGCAGTGAAGCCCCCCTCCCGGGGGAAAAACTGTTTTTT.

This clonotype has just a few counts. This chain uses TRBV7-6 with TRBJ1-1; possibly TRBD1 for D (6 bases). This CDR3 has 14 amino acids. The V end lost 5 bases, the J end lost 2 bases, and 12 bases lay between the germline ends. Germline V gene sequence: CDR1 SGHVS, CDR2 FNYEAQ. The CDR3 sequence: CASSHRQVNTEAFF. CDR3 coding DNA: TGTGCCAGCAGCCACCGACAGGTTAACACTGAAGCTTTCTTT.

Ten or more counts support this clonotype. DNA of the CDR3: TGTGCCAGCAGCCGGGACAGGCTCACCGGGGAGCTGTTTTTT. Translation gives CASSRDRLTGELFF. The chain uses TRBV6-2 or TRBV6-3 and TRBJ2-2; 8 positions agree with TRBD1. CDR1 is MNHEY and CDR2 is SVGEGT in the germline V gene. The V gene end was trimmed by 6 bases and the J gene end by 4 bases; junction bases not matched to a gene: 4. The CDR3 has 14 amino acids.

The chain carries TRBV11-1 and TRBJ2-5, with a tentative D call TRBD1 (5 bases). Germline V gives CDR1 SGHAT, CDR2 FQDESV (reference sequence). CDR3 length: 14 amino acids. V lost 2 bases and J lost 1, with 8 bases in between. The chain's CDR3 is CASSLTQGQETQYF. The CDR3 DNA sequence: TGTGCCAGCAGCTTAACTCAGGGCCAAGAGACCCAGTACTTC.

CDR3 in DNA: TGTGCCAGCAGCCTTAGTACAGGGTATCAGCCCCAGCATTTT. Its translation: CASSLSTGYQPQHF. The chain employs TRBV6-8 and TRBJ1-5; D possibly corresponds to TRBD1 (6 bases). V lost 6 bases to trimming and J lost 5 bases, with 14 bases between them. The CDR3 has 14 residues. CDR1 is MNHGY, CDR2 SAAAGT, per germline.

This clonotype was detected many times. V is TRBV7-9 and J is TRBJ1-1; 9 nucleotides align to TRBD1. The CDR3 extends over 15 amino acids. The V segment lost 6 bases and the J segment 1 base; nucleotides outside the gene matches: 6. Germline CDR1 and CDR2: SEHNR and FQNEAQ (reference sequence). The CDR3 DNA sequence: TGTGCCAGCAGTAAACCGGGACAGGGGAACACTGAAGCTTTCTTT. Translation: CASSKPGQGNTEAFF.

This clonotype has ten or more counts. The V gene is TRBV7-9, the J gene TRBJ1-2; no firm D call. Trimming took off 0 bases at V and 4 bases at J, with 6 bases between the two ends. CDR3 length: 13 residues. Germline V gene lookup returns CDR1 SEHNR and CDR2 FQNEAQ (reference sequence). In nucleotides, the CDR3 is TGTGCCAGCAGCTTAGCAGGGCTCTATGGCTACACCTTC. Translated: CASSLAGLYGYTF.

In its sample, this clonotype was seen a few times. This chain connects TRBV19 to TRBJ1-3; D unresolved. CDR1 is LNHDA and CDR2 is SQIVND in the germline V gene (reference sequence). The CDR3 sequence is 14 residues long. Trimming left V 8 bases short and J 3 bases short, with 14 bases between. The CDR3 DNA follows: TGTGCCAGTCGTCCGGACCTTTTTGGAAACACCATATATTTT. It specifies CASRPDLFGNTIYF.

With regard to this clonotype: One end of the junction fails to match germline, which may point to a read error. This chain links TRBV20-1 with TRBJ2-1, with a possible D match to TRBD1 (6 bases). Germline V gene data show CDR1 as DFQATT and CDR2 as SNEGSKA (reference sequence). This CDR3 has 11 residues. The CDR3 coding sequence is TGCAGTGCCCGGACAGTCGGGTTTGAGGTCTTC. It yields the protein CSARTVGFEVF.

This clonotype has ten or more counts. This sequence joins TRBV7-2 and TRBJ1-2; D uncertain. The V end was cut by 2 bases, the J end by 6 bases, with 10 bases between. Per germline, CDR1 SGHTA and CDR2 FQGNSA. The CDR3 contains 13 residues. Written as DNA, the CDR3 is TGTGCCAGCAGCTTAAAAGGGTTTAATGGCTACACCTTC. It is translated as CASSLKGFNGYTF.

The chain recombines TRBV5-1 with TRBJ1-2; maybe TRBD1 (5 bases). Deletions cut 4 bases from V and 5 bases from J, with 18 bases between. Germline CDR1 is SGHRS and CDR2 is YFSETQ. This CDR3 is 15 amino acids long. The CDR3 DNA is TGCGCCAGCAGCCCCCGGACGGGGGGGGAATATGGCTACACCTTC. Protein product: CASSPRTGGEYGYTF. Full variable domain (rest looked up from reference TRBV5-1 and TRBJ1-2): KAGVTQTPRYLIKTRGQQVTLSCSPISGHRSVSWYQQTPGQGLQFLFEYFSETQRNKGNFPGRFSGRQFSNSRSEMNVSTLELGDSALYLCASSPRTGGEYGYTFGSGTRLTVV.

The V gene is TRBV18, the J gene TRBJ1-1, with D perhaps matching TRBD1 (5 bases). The CDR3 consists of 14 residues. CDR1 and CDR2 (germline): KGHSH, LQKENI. Trimming took off 1 base at V and 7 bases at J, with 13 bases between the two ends. This CDR3 reads CASSPLQAFDEAFF. CDR3 bases: TGTGCCAGCTCACCACTACAGGCGTTCGATGAAGCTTTCTTT.

This clonotype was detected a few times. The chain has TRBV2 and TRBJ1-5; maybe TRBD1 (6 bases). This CDR3 contains 15 residues. Germline CDR1 reads SNHLY; CDR2 reads FYNNEI. The V end lost 4 bases, the J end lost 2 bases, and 12 bases lay between the germline ends. The chain's CDR3 is CASSGRGGGNQPQHF. CDR3 nucleotide sequence: TGTGCCAGCAGTGGGAGGGGGGGTGGCAATCAGCCCCAGCATTTT. Supplemented by reference TRBV2 and TRBJ1-5, the full variable domain reads EPEVTQTPSHQVTQMGQEVILRCVPISNHLYFYWYRQILGQKVEFLVSFYNNEISEKSEIFDDQFSVERPDGSNFTLKIRSTKLEDSAMYFCASSGRGGGNQPQHFGDGTRLSIL.

The sample holds a few counts of this clonotype. V usage is TRBV6-2 or TRBV6-3 and J usage is TRBJ1-1; 8 nucleotides agree with TRBD1. CDR3 length equals 13 residues. Germline V lookup: CDR1 MNHEY, CDR2 SVGEGT. Germline trimming cut 6 bases from V and 4 bases from J; bases unmatched to any gene: 4. Written as DNA, the CDR3 is TGTGCCAGCAGGTACAGGGGGGCCACTGAAGCTTTCTTT. It translates to CASRYRGATEAFF.

This clonotype was recorded at least ten times. The chain combines TRBV7-2 with TRBJ1-2; 7 nucleotides align to TRBD1. There are 13 residues in the CDR3. The ends lost 0 bases at V and 8 bases at J; junction bases unmatched: 3. Germline V gene data show CDR1 as SGHTA and CDR2 as FQGNSA. CDR3: CASSLATGEGYTF. The CDR3 bases are TGTGCCAGCAGCTTAGCCACAGGGGAAGGCTACACCTTC.

The chain couples TRBV12-3 or TRBV12-4 to TRBJ2-3, with 9 bases that match TRBD2. The J segment lost 5 bases and the V segment lost 3 bases, leaving 33 bases of the junction unmatched. The CDR3 consists of 24 residues. The CDR3 DNA follows: TGTGCCAGCAGTTTTCGGTCCTTCGCACAAACCCGGGGCGCGACTAGCGGCGGCGGAGATACGCAGTATTTT. Its translation is CASSFRSFAQTRGATSGGGDTQYF.

This clonotype was observed at least ten times. V usage is TRBV18 and J usage is TRBJ2-7, with D uncertain. V shed 0 bases and J shed 2 bases, with 8 bases lying between them. CDR1 is KGHSH and CDR2 is LQKENI in the germline V gene. The CDR3 loop spans 14 amino acids. This CDR3 reads CASSPPSLPYEQYF. The CDR3 DNA follows: TGTGCCAGCTCACCACCGTCGCTTCCCTACGAGCAGTACTTC.

Comments on this clonotype: The junction departs from germline at one end; a sequencing error may be responsible. CDR3 amino acids: CVSSLEFRWGLLETQYF. CDR3 sequence (DNA): TGTGTCAGCAGTTTGGAATTTCGGTGGGGGCTCTTGGAGACCCAGTACTTC. The gene calls are TRBV28 and TRBJ2-5; tentatively, D is TRBD1 (6 bases). This CDR3 spans 17 amino acids. CDR1 is MDHEN, CDR2 SYDVKM, per germline.

The chain is built from TRBV28 and TRBJ1-1, with D perhaps TRBD1 (5 bases). Germline loops: CDR1 MDHEN, CDR2 SYDVKM. This CDR3 is 14 amino acids long. Trimming left V 7 bases short and J 1 base short, with 13 bases between. CDR3: CASTTQGANTEAFF. The DNA of the CDR3 is TGTGCCAGCACTACTCAAGGGGCGAACACTGAAGCTTTCTTT.

This clonotype has ten or more counts. The gene calls are TRBV7-2 and TRBJ2-5, with 9 bases lining up with TRBD2. The V gene end was trimmed by 2 bases and the J gene end by 0 bases; junction bases not matched to a gene: 1. This CDR3 has 15 residues. Per germline, CDR1 SGHTA and CDR2 FQGNSA. The CDR3 sequence: CASSLLAGNQETQYF. The CDR3 DNA is TGTGCCAGCAGCTTACTAGCGGGGAACCAAGAGACCCAGTACTTC.

This clonotype turned up a few times. The rearrangement links TRBV28 to TRBJ1-4; possible D gene TRBD1, 5 bases. Trimming shortened V by 10 bases and J by 8 bases, and 23 bases separated the two germline ends. CDR1 and CDR2 from the germline V gene are MDHEN and SYDVKM. This CDR3 is built from 15 residues. The CDR3 region is CATVQGGQTQEKLFF. CDR3 DNA sequence: TGTGCCACCGTCCAAGGAGGACAAACTCAGGAAAAACTGTTTTTT. Based on the CDR3 plus reference TRBV28 and TRBJ1-4, the full variable domain is DVKVTQSSRYLVKRTGEKVFLECVQDMDHENMFWYRQDPGLGLRLIYFSYDVKMKEKGDIPEGYSVSREKKERFSLILESASTNQTSMYLCATVQGGQTQEKLFFGSGTQLSVL.

By its share, this clonotype is medium-sized. This chain uses TRBV7-2 with TRBJ1-6; tentative D call: TRBD1 (5 bases). The CDR3 sequence is 16 residues long. Germline V gene sequence: CDR1 SGHTA, CDR2 FQGNSA. V lost 5 bases and J lost 6, with 17 bases in between. The chain's CDR3 is CASSLGAWDRNSPLHF. The CDR3, as DNA: TGTGCCAGCAGCCTAGGGGCTTGGGACCGTAATTCACCCCTCCACTTT.